What follows describes a single T cell receptor (beta chain). The antigen is undetermined. Time point meaning: cycle 4 day 1 (C4D1), after five to seven weeks of nivolumab. The patients all showed relapse after autologous stem cell transplantation, while their brentuximab vedotin exposure varied. This record comes from a study of PD-1 blockade in classical Hodgkin lymphoma. Regarding the study as a whole: In CD4+ cells, TCR diversity went up significantly by C4D1, but in CD8+ cells it did not.

Clones were read by immunoSEQ multiplex PCR, and TCRdb kept only the in-frame ones, dropping some. The table lists about 21,000 clones, 70% to 80% of them singletons. Germline trimming cut 5 bases from V and 6 bases from J; bases unmatched to any gene: 17. The CDR3 loop spans 17 amino acids. Germline CDR1 reads SGHTS; CDR2 reads YDEGEE. The sequence was obtained from a human donor with classical Hodgkin lymphoma. The rearrangement links TRBV5-8 to TRBJ2-1; 7 nucleotides agree with TRBD1. This sample comprised peripheral blood mononuclear cells (PBMCs), obtained before the fourth cycle of nivolumab. The CDR3 spells CASRLNPDRFGSNEQFF. As DNA, the CDR3 is TGTGCCAGCAGACTAAACCCGGACAGGTTCGGTTCCAATGAGCAGTTCTTC.